The source of this T cell receptor (beta chain) is a study of blood T cell repertoires in COVID-19. Background on the study: COVID-19 samples from acute and convalescent phases originated in the United States, Italy and Spain. T cells, B-cell-depleted T cells, or PBMCs provided the cDNA or gDNA that served as material.

In the source study's methods: Estimation of nucleated cell counts was performed using reference gene primer amplification. The table came from immunoSEQ multiplex PCR; TCRdb's copy has only in-frame clones and leaves some out. Clone size and V and J calls were adopted from that table, with D and trimming inferred from the DNA. This sample carries hundreds of thousands of clones, approximately 88% of them seen once, and the ten largest clones take just under 9%. CDR1 is LNHDA, CDR2 SQIVND, per germline (reference sequence). Deletions cut 5 bases from V and 5 bases from J, with 19 bases between. The CDR3 has 15 residues. In Cohort 3, a recovered donor had either two negative PCRs, clearance, or symptom resolution.

The chain recombines TRBV19 with TRBJ2-7, with D maybe TRBD2 (5 bases). The clonotype originates from a woman aged 18-29 years who had recovered from COVID-19. Sequenced input: PBMCs or T cells enriched from blood (not recorded which). In DNA form, the CDR3 reads TGTGCCAGTAGTCCCCAAGAGGGAAGTTATAACGAGCAGTACTTC. Encoded protein: CASSPQEGSYNEQYF.